The 29 T cell receptor beta chains given below trace back to one sample, sequenced in a study of OX40 agonist ivuxolimab in advanced cancers. Library creation used the immunoSEQ multiplex PCR assay. TCRdb's version of the immuneACCESS table is confined to in-frame rearrangements and falls short of the full clone set. An unresolved V gene accounts for under half of the shortfall where checked; the remainder is of unknown origin. This sample lists tens of thousands of clones; about nine tenths were detected once. The top ten clonotypes cover less than 2% of the sample. The sample was CD4+ or CD8+ T cells sorted from blood, taken in a trial of the OX40 agonist ivuxolimab. Receptor source: an adult with an advanced solid tumor such as melanoma, head and neck, liver or kidney cancer.

The chain combines TRBV5-1 with TRBJ2-3; 8 bases match TRBD2. Germline lookup yields CDR1 SGHRS and CDR2 YFSETQ. The CDR3 contains 16 residues. The V segment lost 0 bases and the J segment 2 bases; nucleotides outside the gene matches: 5. The CDR3 nucleotides read TGCGCCAGCAGCTTGGGCTCTAGCGGGTCCACAGATACGCAGTATTTT. It is translated as CASSLGSSGSTDTQYF.

The rearrangement links TRBV6-5 to TRBJ2-7; unclear D gene. This CDR3 has 11 amino acids. The V gene lost 4 bases and the J gene lost 3 bases, with 4 bases spanning the gap. Germline lookup yields CDR1 MNHEY and CDR2 SVGAGI. CDR3 residues: CASSSYYEQYF. The CDR3 DNA follows: TGTGCCAGCAGTTCCTACTACGAGCAGTACTTC.

J is TRBJ1-3 and V is TRBV9, with D perhaps matching TRBD1 (5 bases). Deletions cut 3 bases from V and 0 bases from J, with 7 bases between. The CDR3 is 14 amino acids. The V gene's germline CDR1 is SGDLS and CDR2 YYNGEE. Written as DNA, the CDR3 is TGTGCCAGCAGCGAGACAGTCTCTGGAAACACCATATATTTT. The encoded protein is CASSETVSGNTIYF.

CDR3 sequence: CATSRQGQGKYEQYF. For the CDR3, the DNA is TGTGCCACCAGCAGGCAAGGACAGGGAAAGTACGAGCAGTACTTC. The rearrangement joins TRBV15 to TRBJ2-7; 8 bases align to TRBD1. Germline V gene data show CDR1 as LNHNV and CDR2 as YYDKDF (reference sequence). V lost 3 bases and J lost 4; bases outside the gene matches: 8. The CDR3 loop spans 15 amino acids. The variable domain in full, completed from reference TRBV15 and TRBJ2-7, reads DAMVIQNPRYQVTQFGKPVTLSCSQTLNHNVMYWYQQKSSQAPKLLFHYYDKDFNNEADTPDNFQSRRPNTSFCFLDIRSPGLGDTAMYLCATSRQGQGKYEQYFGPGTRLTVT.

This clone was found once. V is TRBV7-9 and J is TRBJ1-1; a weak D match, TRBD1 (6 bases). Per the germline V gene, CDR1 is SEHNR and CDR2 is FQNEAQ (reference sequence). V gave up 8 bases and J gave up 0 bases, with 22 bases separating them. CDR3 length: 17 amino acids. This CDR3 is CASWRGNEGLMNTEAFF. In DNA, the CDR3 is TGTGCCAGCTGGAGGGGGAATGAGGGACTCATGAACACTGAAGCTTTCTTT.

The J gene is TRBJ1-2, the V gene TRBV6-5, with TRBD1 matching 9 bases. J gave up 5 bases and V 0 bases, and 7 bases lay outside the gene matches. The CDR3 consists of 16 residues. Germline V gives CDR1 MNHEY, CDR2 SVGAGI. In DNA, the CDR3 is TGTGCCAGCAGTTACTCGATGGGACAGGGAGGGTATGGCTACACCTTC. Protein: CASSYSMGQGGYGYTF.

There are a few counts of this clone. The chain is built from TRBV28 and TRBJ1-2, with 9 bases fitting TRBD1. In germline, CDR1 is MDHEN, CDR2 SYDVKM. V lost 3 bases to trimming and J lost 2 bases; unmatched junction nucleotides: 4. This CDR3 contains 15 residues. CDR3 nucleotide sequence: TGTGCCAGCAGTTTGACACAGGGGGCGAACTATGGCTACACCTTC. This sequence encodes CASSLTQGANYGYTF.

This sequence joins TRBV6-5 and TRBJ1-5; no clear D gene. The CDR3 contains 15 residues. The V end lost 2 bases, the J end lost 4 bases, and 12 bases lay between the germline ends. Per germline, CDR1 MNHEY and CDR2 SVGAGI. The CDR3 DNA is TGTGCCAGCAGTTACAGGGTCCCAGAGAATCAGCCCCAGCATTTT. As protein: CASSYRVPENQPQHF.

The J gene is TRBJ2-2, the V gene TRBV28; D remains unclear. V was cut by 6 bases and J by 0 bases, with 8 bases left in between. Germline CDR1 MDHEN, CDR2 SYDVKM. This CDR3 comprises 14 residues. The CDR3 here is CASRSPPNTGELFF. CDR3 DNA sequence: TGTGCCAGCAGAAGTCCACCGAACACCGGGGAGCTGTTTTTT. Looking up the rest from reference TRBV28 and TRBJ2-2 gives the full variable domain: DVKVTQSSRYLVKRTGEKVFLECVQDMDHENMFWYRQDPGLGLRLIYFSYDVKMKEKGDIPEGYSVSREKKERFSLILESASTNQTSMYLCASRSPPNTGELFFGEGSRLTVL.

The chain joins TRBV2 to TRBJ1-5; D might be TRBD1 (5 bases). The length of the CDR3 is 13 residues. Trimming cost V 4 bases and J 3 bases, with 7 bases left between them. Germline-derived CDR1 and CDR2 are SNHLY and FYNNEI. CDR3 DNA: TGTGCCAGCAGTGGACAGAACAATCAGCCCCAGCATTTT. Its translation: CASSGQNNQPQHF.

The gene calls are TRBV2 and TRBJ1-1; weak D call: TRBD1 (5 bases). Trimming pared 7 bases from V and 0 bases from J, leaving 9 bases between. The CDR3 is made up of 13 amino acids. Germline values: CDR1 SNHLY, CDR2 FYNNEI. This CDR3 reads CASIKDMNTEAFF. The CDR3 DNA reads TGTGCCAGCATTAAGGACATGAACACTGAAGCTTTCTTT.

The chain combines TRBV27 with TRBJ2-1; a possible D gene is TRBD2 (5 bases). The CDR3 totals 15 residues. Trimming took off 3 bases at V and 7 bases at J, with 16 bases between the two ends. Germline CDR1 MNHEY, CDR2 SMNVEV (reference sequence). As DNA, the CDR3 is TGTGCCAGCAGTTTGGGAGACACCTACATGAATGAGCAGTTCTTC. Its translation is CASSLGDTYMNEQFF.

The chain recombines TRBV30 with TRBJ1-1, with a possible D match to TRBD1 (5 bases). The CDR3 contains 13 residues. Trimming pared 5 bases from V and 3 bases from J, leaving 13 bases between. CDR1 and CDR2 from the germline V gene are GTSNPN and SVGIG (reference sequence). The CDR3 here is CAWGGAWHTEAFF. The CDR3 nucleotides are TGTGCCTGGGGAGGGGCATGGCACACTGAAGCTTTCTTT.

The chain uses TRBV6-5 and TRBJ1-4, with 7 bases that match TRBD1. Germline values: CDR1 MNHEY, CDR2 SVGAGI. This CDR3 is built from 13 residues. The trim removed 9 bases at V and 4 bases at J, leaving 5 bases unmatched. As DNA, the CDR3 is TGTGCCAGTTTGGGGGACAGTAATGAAAAACTGTTTTTT. Translating gives CASLGDSNEKLFF.

The rearrangement joins TRBV5-1 to TRBJ1-2; D possibly corresponds to TRBD1 (5 bases). Per the germline V gene, CDR1 is SGHRS and CDR2 is YFSETQ. This CDR3 has 16 residues. Trimming shortened V by 4 bases and J by 0 bases, and 16 bases separated the two germline ends. This CDR3 is CASSAGTRGTNYGYTF. The CDR3 DNA follows: TGCGCCAGCAGCGCCGGGACTCGGGGGACTAACTATGGCTACACCTTC. Looking up the rest from reference TRBV5-1 and TRBJ1-2 gives the full variable domain: KAGVTQTPRYLIKTRGQQVTLSCSPISGHRSVSWYQQTPGQGLQFLFEYFSETQRNKGNFPGRFSGRQFSNSRSEMNVSTLELGDSALYLCASSAGTRGTNYGYTFGSGTRLTVV.

The chain is built from TRBV6-5 and TRBJ1-1, with TRBD1 identical over 7 bases. Germline CDR1 MNHEY, CDR2 SVGAGI. The ends lost 5 bases at V and 1 base at J; junction bases unmatched: 7. CDR3 length equals 15 residues. The CDR3 nucleotides read TGTGCCAGCAGTCGTAAGACAGGGAAGAACACTGAAGCTTTCTTT. Protein product: CASSRKTGKNTEAFF.

This chain joins TRBV5-5 and TRBJ1-1; D is uncertain. The V gene's germline CDR1 is SGHKS and CDR2 YYEKEE (reference sequence). The CDR3 length is 12 residues. V was shortened by 4 bases and J by 5 bases, with 9 bases between the two germline ends. DNA for the CDR3: TGTGCCAGCAGCCGTCATGGGACTGAAGCTTTCTTT. Translation: CASSRHGTEAFF.

This chain uses TRBV11-2 with TRBJ1-1, with a tentative D call TRBD1 (6 bases). The CDR3 sequence is 12 residues long. The V end lost 5 bases, the J end lost 7 bases, and 11 bases lay between the germline ends. CDR1 is SGHAT, CDR2 FQNNGV, per germline. CDR3 coding DNA: TGTGCCAGCAGCGCAGGACAGAGTGAAGCTTTCTTT. It encodes CASSAGQSEAFF. The whole variable domain, remainder taken from reference TRBV11-2 and TRBJ1-1, is EAGVAQSPRYKIIEKRQSVAFWCNPISGHATLYWYQQILGQGPKLLIQFQNNGVVDDSQLPKDRFSAERLKGVDSTLKIQPAKLEDSAVYLCASSAGQSEAFFGQGTRLTVV.

V usage is TRBV7-2 and J usage is TRBJ2-7; maybe TRBD2 (6 bases). Germline-derived CDR1 and CDR2 are SGHTA and FQGNSA. Trimming shortened V by 3 bases and J by 0 bases, and 9 bases separated the two germline ends. The CDR3 contains 14 residues. CDR3 nucleotide sequence: TGTGCCAGCAGCTTGGGGGGAGTCTCCTACGAGCAGTACTTC. Its translation is CASSLGGVSYEQYF.

This clone was detected a few times. The CDR3 reads CASSDSDTKAEQYF. As DNA, the CDR3 is TGCGCCAGCAGTGACTCGGACACAAAGGCCGAGCAGTACTTC. The chain employs TRBV10-1 and TRBJ2-7, with a possible D match to TRBD1 (5 bases). The germline V gene encodes CDR1 WNHNN and CDR2 SYGVQD (reference sequence). V shed 3 bases and J shed 6 bases, with 15 bases lying between them. The CDR3 sequence is 14 residues long.

The gene calls are TRBV4-1 and TRBJ1-1; D is ambiguous. The V and J ends lost 1 base and 4 bases respectively, with 10 bases between them. Germline CDR1 is MGHRA and CDR2 is YSYEKL. This CDR3 comprises 14 residues. Here the CDR3 reads CASSQVGWGTEAFF. The CDR3 DNA follows: TGCGCCAGCAGCCAAGTGGGATGGGGCACTGAAGCTTTCTTT.

The chain couples TRBV2 to TRBJ1-1; D unresolved. Trimming left V 2 bases short and J 1 base short, with 8 bases between. Per germline, CDR1 SNHLY and CDR2 FYNNEI. This CDR3 spans 14 amino acids. The CDR3: CASSEIETNTEAFF. Written as DNA, the CDR3 is TGTGCCAGCAGTGAAATTGAGACGAACACTGAAGCTTTCTTT.

This clone appeared a few times. This chain joins TRBV6-1 and TRBJ2-5, with 8 bases aligning to TRBD2. This CDR3 region has 14 residues. V lost 7 bases to trimming and J lost 5 bases; unmatched junction nucleotides: 9. CDR1 and CDR2 from the germline V gene are MNHNS and SASEGT. CDR3 amino acids: CASTGAGGGETQYF. In DNA form, the CDR3 reads TGTGCCAGCACAGGCGCGGGAGGAGGGGAGACCCAGTACTTC.

The chain employs TRBV7-9 and TRBJ2-2, with 8 bases matching TRBD1. Looked up from germline, CDR1 is SEHNR and CDR2 is FQNEAQ (reference sequence). The V segment lost 5 bases and the J segment 4 bases; nucleotides outside the gene matches: 15. The CDR3 totals 18 residues. The CDR3: CASSPRTGRYSVTGELFF. The CDR3, as DNA: TGTGCCAGCAGCCCGCGGACAGGGAGGTATTCGGTCACCGGGGAGCTGTTTTTT.

This clone occurred once. This chain connects TRBV6-6 to TRBJ1-5; D is unclear. This CDR3 spans 14 amino acids. CDR1 is MNHNY, CDR2 SVGAGI, per germline (reference sequence). With 6 bases removed from V and 0 bases from J, the gap between germline ends came to 9 bases. Here the CDR3 reads CASSLHFSNQPQHF. The CDR3 DNA sequence: TGTGCCAGCAGCCTACATTTTAGCAATCAGCCCCAGCATTTT.

The chain recombines TRBV11-3 with TRBJ2-2; TRBD2 aligns across 8 bases. V trimming: 4 bases; J trimming: 5 bases; junction bases outside the gene matches: 18. CDR3 length: 19 amino acids. CDR1 SGHNT and CDR2 YENEEA come from the germline V gene. The CDR3 sequence: CASSSRESGRVGRTGELFF. The CDR3 nucleotides are TGTGCCAGCAGCTCCAGGGAGAGCGGGAGAGTGGGAAGGACCGGGGAGCTGTTTTTT.

This clone showed up just once. This rearrangement joins TRBV10-1 to TRBJ2-5, with 9 bases lining up with TRBD2. V trimming: 3 bases; J trimming: 0 bases; junction bases outside the gene matches: 5. CDR1 WNHNN and CDR2 SYGVQD come from the germline V gene (reference sequence). The length of the CDR3 is 16 residues. The CDR3 nucleotides read TGCGCCAGCAGTGATGGGATAGCGGGGGACCAAGAGACCCAGTACTTC. Encoded protein: CASSDGIAGDQETQYF.

This clone came up once. This rearrangement joins TRBV20-1 to TRBJ2-7; 7 nucleotides align to TRBD1. The ends lost 5 bases at V and 6 bases at J; junction bases unmatched: 1. CDR3 length: 10 amino acids. The germline CDR1 and CDR2 sequences are DFQATT and SNEGSKA (reference sequence). The CDR3 nucleotides read TGCAGTGCTGGGGACAGCGAGCAGTACTTC. It yields the protein CSAGDSEQYF.

CDR3 in amino acids: CASSESGRLVTDTQYF. As DNA, the CDR3 is TGCGCCAGCAGTGAGTCTGGTCGACTAGTCACAGATACGCAGTATTTT. J is TRBJ2-3 and V is TRBV10-1, with TRBD2 as a possible D gene (6 bases). Germline values: CDR1 WNHNN, CDR2 SYGVQD (reference sequence). The CDR3 is 16 amino acids. The V end lost 0 bases, the J end lost 2 bases, and 12 bases lay between the germline ends.